The 8 T cell receptor beta chains listed next were all sequenced from one sample in a study of T cells in tuberculosis. Thawed, overnight-rested PBMC were stained with GMM-loaded CD1B tetramer, viability dye and anti-CD3, then sorted. The CD1B tetramers carried C32 glucose monomycolate purified from Rhodococcus equi. The table came from immunoSEQ multiplex PCR; TCRdb's copy has only in-frame clones and leaves some out. The table records about 59,000 clones, about four fifths of them present only once. Sequences were obtained from CD1b-GMM tetramer-negative cells sorted from PBMCs. The receptors here all came from an adult woman with latent tuberculosis.

The rearrangement uses TRBV7-9 and TRBJ2-2; 11 bases map to TRBD2. The germline gives CDR1 SEHNR, CDR2 FQNEAQ (reference sequence). The CDR3 contains 17 residues. The ends lost 1 base at V and 4 bases at J; junction bases unmatched: 5. The CDR3 is CASSLVGGTSGTGELFF. The CDR3 DNA reads as TGTGCCAGCAGCTTAGTAGGCGGGACTAGCGGCACCGGGGAGCTGTTTTTT.

This clone was detected a few times. The V and J genes are TRBV1 and TRBJ2-1; whether TRBD2, the table's D call, matches the DNA was not checked. TRBV1 is labeled a pseudogene. The CDR3 length is 17 residues. The CDR3 protein is CTSSSPQGSGSLDEQFF. The CDR3 DNA reads TGCACCAGCAGCTCCCCCCAGGGTAGCGGGAGTTTGGATGAGCAGTTCTTC.

The gene calls are TRBV5-6 and TRBJ2-7; 7 nucleotides align to TRBD2. After removal of 3 bases from V and 7 bases from J, the junction contained 4 bases not matched to a gene. CDR1 and CDR2 from the germline V gene are SGHDT and YYEEEE. The CDR3 contains 12 residues. CDR3: CASSYGGEEQYF. In DNA, the CDR3 is TGTGCCAGCAGCTATGGGGGGGAGGAGCAGTACTTC.

The chain uses TRBV19 and TRBJ2-7; TRBD1 agrees at 7 bases. CDR1 and CDR2 (germline): LNHDA, SQIVND (reference sequence). This CDR3 region has 12 residues. Trimming cost V 8 bases and J 4 bases; bases outside gene matches: 5. The CDR3 sequence is CASSIQGYEQYF. The CDR3 DNA reads TGTGCCAGTTCCATACAGGGGTACGAGCAGTACTTC. Drawing the rest from reference TRBV19 and TRBJ2-7, the complete variable domain is DGGITQSPKYLFRKEGQNVTLSCEQNLNHDAMYWYRQDPGQGLRLIYYSQIVNDFQKGDIAEGYSVSREKKESFPLTVTSAQKNPTAFYLCASSIQGYEQYFGPGTRLTVT.

In this sample, this clone turned up a few times. Other nucleotide sequences in the sample specify the same CDR3. The chain carries TRBV7-8 and TRBJ2-5; 7 nucleotides match TRBD2. Germline CDR1 is SGHVS and CDR2 is FQNEAQ. V lost 5 bases, J lost 2 bases, and 5 bases stayed unmatched. This CDR3 contains 14 residues. The CDR3 coding sequence is TGTGCCAGCAGCCGGACTAGGGTACAAGAGACCCAGTACTTC. Its protein is CASSRTRVQETQYF.

V usage is TRBV7-9 and J usage is TRBJ1-2; possible D gene TRBD1, 6 bases. The V end lost 8 bases, the J end lost 6 bases, and 19 bases lay between the germline ends. The germline V gene has CDR1 SEHNR and CDR2 FQNEAQ (reference sequence). The CDR3 contains 14 residues. The CDR3 region has the DNA TGTGCCAGCCCCAGCGGGACATCTATTCATGGCTACACCTTC. Residues: CASPSGTSIHGYTF.

The genes are TRBV5-8 and TRBJ1-1; D ambiguous. The CDR3 has 12 residues. Trimming took 5 bases from V and 4 from J, leaving 9 bases between them. Germline V lookup: CDR1 SGHTS, CDR2 YDEGEE. The CDR3 here is CASSKRATEAFF. Written as DNA, the CDR3 is TGTGCCAGCAGTAAGAGGGCCACTGAAGCTTTCTTT.

V usage is TRBV10-3 and J usage is TRBJ2-7, with TRBD1 matching 9 bases. The CDR3 runs 15 residues. V gave up 6 bases and J gave up 7 bases; unmatched junction bases: 13. Germline V gene data show CDR1 as ENHRY and CDR2 as SYGVKD. CDR3 coding DNA: TGTGCCATCAGCGACCCGGGACAGGGCACTTGGGAGCAGTACTTC. Amino acids: CAISDPGQGTWEQYF.